The sequence of this TCR beta chain was determined in a study of response to subunit inactivated influenza vaccine. The CDR3 sequence is 15 residues long. Germline V gene data show CDR1 as DFQATT and CDR2 as SNEGSKA (reference sequence). Trimming cost V 3 bases and J 5 bases; bases outside gene matches: 4. TCRdb processed the RT-PCR reads anew with MiXCR; each CDR3 protein has one entry. The table includes 400,000 to 550,000 distinct CDR3 sequences, approximately 24% detected once. The receptor comes from a man aged 50 or older who received an inactivated influenza vaccine. The sequencing used CD4+ T cells sorted from PBMCs, collected 5 days after vaccination. The chain couples TRBV20-1 to TRBJ2-2; 12 bases map to TRBD2. CDR3 nucleotide sequence: TGCAGTGCTAGGCCCGGGACTAGCGGGACCGGGGAGCTGTTTTTT. Translated: CSARPGTSGTGELFF.